This is a list of T cell receptor beta chains from one sample in a study of cytomegalovirus exposure and HLA in healthy donors. Repertoires were generated with immunoSEQ multiplex PCR, while TCRdb's copy carries only in-frame clones and drops some. The sample lists hundreds of thousands of clones, approximately 80% occurring once. The sample consisted of PBMCs. The receptors derive from a boy aged 2-9 years in good health and CMV-seronegative. The CDR3 runs from the conserved cysteine through the conserved F or W. Each record gives: J gene, D gene, V gene, clone size, CDR3 DNA, CDR3 protein. The D gene is left open where the match is weak. The size field is filled for only some rows; it gives once, few, many or a size class.

>TRBJ2-1|TRBD2|TRBV7-9|.
TGTGCCAGCAGCTCCGGCACTAGCGCCTCCTACAATGAGCAGTTCTTC
CASSSGTSASYNEQFF
>TRBJ1-3|.|TRBV30|few
TGTGCCTGGAGTCAGGGCTCTGGAAACACCATATATTTT
CAWSQGSGNTIYF
>TRBJ2-1|.|TRBV6-4|.
TGTGCCAGCAGGCTCCCCAGGGGAGTCAGGTACAATGAGCAGTTCTTC
CASRLPRGVRYNEQFF
>TRBJ2-7|TRBD2|TRBV5-6|.
TGTGCCAGCAGCTTGTCAGGAGTAGCGGGAGGGCCGACCTACGAGCAGTACTTC
CASSLSGVAGGPTYEQYF
>TRBJ1-2|TRBD1|TRBV19|.
TGTGCCAGTATGGCAGGGGGTAAGGGGTATGGCTACACCTTC
CASMAGGKGYGYTF
>TRBJ2-7|TRBD2|TRBV7-2|.
TGTGCCAGCAGCTTGGGGAGTAGCGGGTCCTCCTACGAGCAGTACTTC
CASSLGSSGSSYEQYF
>TRBJ2-2|.|TRBV5-1|.
TGCGCCAGCAGCTTGGGCGGGCAGGTCACCGGGGAGCTGTTTTTT
CASSLGGQVTGELFF
>TRBJ2-3|.|TRBV9|once
TGTGCCAGCAGCGTAGGACTTGGCACAGATACGCAGTATTTT
CASSVGLGTDTQYF
>TRBJ1-1|.|TRBV19|.
TGTGCCAGTATGGCCTTTGGGTTTGGCGGCACTGAAGCTTTCTTT
CASMAFGFGGTEAFF
>TRBJ2-7|.|TRBV2|.
TGTGCCAGCAGTGTTGGGCCCGGGGACGAGCAGTACTTC
CASSVGPGDEQYF
>TRBJ2-7|TRBD2|TRBV14|.
TGTGCCAGCAGCCTCCTTGGGGGGGCTAGCGGGGGTCCGAAGTACTTC
CASSLLGGASGGPKYF
>TRBJ2-7|TRBD2|TRBV27|.
TGTGCCAGCAGTGAGTCAGGGACTACCTACGAGCAGTACTTC
CASSESGTTYEQYF
>TRBJ2-1|TRBD1|TRBV9|.
TGTGCCAGCAGCGCAAGCGGGACAGGGGGCAATGAGCAGTTCTTC
CASSASGTGGNEQFF
>TRBJ2-5|.|TRBV18|.
TGTGCCAGCTCACCACGAGGCCAAGAGACCCAGTACTTC
CASSPRGQETQYF
>TRBJ1-1|.|TRBV19|.
TGTGCCAGTAGTACCCAGGGGATCGGCCCGCGGACTGAAGCTTTCTTT
CASSTQGIGPRTEAFF
>TRBJ1-4|TRBD1|TRBV10-2|.
TGCGCCAGTGCCGGGACAGGGGATGAAAAACTGTTTTTT
CASAGTGDEKLFF
>TRBJ1-3|.|TRBV29-1|.
TGCAGCGCTACGGGACAAATCGCTTCTGGAAACACCATATATTTT
CSATGQIASGNTIYF
>TRBJ2-7|.|TRBV10-1|.
TGCGCCAGCCAGCGGGTCCCCCACGAGCAGTACTTC
CASQRVPHEQYF
>TRBJ2-7|TRBD1|TRBV6-5|.
TGTGCCAGCAGTTACTCGACAGGGAAGACCTACGAGCAGTACTTC
CASSYSTGKTYEQYF
>TRBJ1-6|TRBD1|TRBV27|.
TGTGCCAGCAGGTACACAGGGGGCGCTTCACCCCTCCACTTT
CASRYTGGASPLHF
>TRBJ2-1|TRBD2|TRBV27|.
TGTGCCAGCAATCCGGGACTAGCGGGAGCGGGTGAGCAGTTCTTC
CASNPGLAGAGEQFF
>TRBJ2-5|.|TRBV5-1|.
TGCGCCAGCAGCTGGGACACCGAGGAGACCCAGTACTTC
CASSWDTEETQYF
>TRBJ1-2|.|TRBV5-5|.
TGTGCCAGCAGCGCGTTCGAGGGACTGTATGGCTACACCTTC
CASSAFEGLYGYTF
>TRBJ2-1|.|TRBV10-3|.
TGTGCCATCAGTGCCGGAGGTTTGGAGGGAATCTTCTTC
CAISAGGLEGIFF
>TRBJ1-5|TRBD1|TRBV19|.
TGTGCCAGTAGCAAGGACAGGGGGCTTCAGCCCCAGCATTTT
CASSKDRGLQPQHF
>TRBJ1-1|.|TRBV6-5|.
TGTGCCAGCACCCTTAATCCCGGGGGAAACACTGAAGCTTTCTTT
CASTLNPGGNTEAFF
>TRBJ1-2|.|TRBV6-1|.
TGTGCCAGCACCCCGGGGGTCTATGGCTACACCTTC
CASTPGVYGYTF
>TRBJ2-5|.|TRBV27|.
TGTGCCAGCAGTGTTTCCCGTTTGGAGGAGCAGTACTTC
CASSVSRLEEQYF
>TRBJ2-1|TRBD2|TRBV5-1|.
TGCGCCAGCAGCCCGACTAGCGGGAGGATGGGTGAGCAGTTCTTC
CASSPTSGRMGEQFF
>TRBJ2-5|TRBD1|TRBV5-6|.
TGTGCCAGCAGCTTGGGGCAGGGGGTCGGAGAGCAGTACTTC
CASSLGQGVGEQYF
>TRBJ2-3|.|TRBV5-4|.
TGTGCCAGCAGCTTGGGTTTTCGGGGTGGCCTCACAGATACGCAGTATTTT
CASSLGFRGGLTDTQYF
>TRBJ2-7|TRBD1|TRBV10-3|once
TGTGCCATCCGACAGGGGCGATGCGAGCAGTACTTC
CAIRQGRCEQYF
>TRBJ2-1|.|TRBV7-9|.
TGTGCCAGCAGCTTAACAGATAACAATGAGCAGTTCTTC
CASSLTDNNEQFF
>TRBJ2-5|TRBD2|TRBV19|.
TGTGCCAGTAGTTCGGGACTAGCGGTGAATCAAGAGACCCAGTACTTC
CASSSGLAVNQETQYF
>TRBJ1-5|TRBD1|TRBV30|.
TGTGCCTGGAGTGACAGGGGGCTTGGGCAGCCCCAGCATTTT
CAWSDRGLGQPQHF
>TRBJ2-5|TRBD1|TRBV2|.
TGTGCCAGCAGACCGACAGGGATGGAGACCCAGTACTTC
CASRPTGMETQYF
>TRBJ1-2|TRBD1|TRBV9|.
TGTGCCAGCACCCAGGGGGGAACTAACTATGGCTACACCTTC
CASTQGGTNYGYTF
>TRBJ1-5|TRBD1|TRBV2|.
TGTGCCAGCAGGGAGGACAGGGGGCGTCATCAGCCCCAGCATTTT
CASREDRGRHQPQHF
>TRBJ1-1|.|TRBV18|.
TGTGCCAGCTCACCGGGCGCGATGAACACTGAAGCTTTCTTT
CASSPGAMNTEAFF
>TRBJ2-3|.|TRBV9|.
TGTGCCAGCAGCGTAGGGGGTGCGGGGTACACAGATACGCAGTATTTT
CASSVGGAGYTDTQYF
>TRBJ2-1|TRBD2|TRBV7-7|.
TGTGCTAGCAGCCCCGGGACTAGCGACAATGAGCAGTTCTTC
CASSPGTSDNEQFF
>TRBJ2-5|TRBD2|TRBV29-1|.
TGCAGCGTAGAGGCTAGCGGGAGTGGGGAGACCCAGTACTTC
CSVEASGSGETQYF